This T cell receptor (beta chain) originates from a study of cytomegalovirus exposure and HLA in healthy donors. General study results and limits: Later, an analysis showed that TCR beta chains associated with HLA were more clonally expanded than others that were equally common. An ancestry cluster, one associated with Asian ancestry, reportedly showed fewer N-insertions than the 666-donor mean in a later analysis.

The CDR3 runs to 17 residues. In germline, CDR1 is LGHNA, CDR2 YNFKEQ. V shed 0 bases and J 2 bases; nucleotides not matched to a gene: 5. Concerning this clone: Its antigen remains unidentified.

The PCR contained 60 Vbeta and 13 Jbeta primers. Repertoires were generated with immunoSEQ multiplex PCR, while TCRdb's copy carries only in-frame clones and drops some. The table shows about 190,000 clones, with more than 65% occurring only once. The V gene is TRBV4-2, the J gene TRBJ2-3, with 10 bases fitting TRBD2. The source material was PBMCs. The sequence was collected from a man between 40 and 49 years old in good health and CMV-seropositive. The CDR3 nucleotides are TGTGCCAGCAGCCAAGACGCGAGCGGGGGGGACACAGATACGCAGTATTTT. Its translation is CASSQDASGGDTDTQYF.